Sequencing of this TCR beta chain was carried out in a study of cytomegalovirus exposure and HLA in healthy donors. Study results and caveats: Associated with cytomegalovirus, according to the listing, were about 160 TCR beta chains.

It was with 60 Vbeta and 13 Jbeta primers that the PCR ran. Profiled with immunoSEQ multiplex PCR; TCRdb holds only in-frame clones, not every one. The sample data list about 53,000 clones. Concerning this clone: The antigen is undetermined.

The sequence was obtained from a young man in good health and CMV-seropositive. Sample: PBMCs.

The CDR3 sequence: CASNYGNTIYF. The CDR3 DNA reads as TGTGCCAGCAACTACGGGAACACCATATATTTT. The J gene is TRBJ1-3, the V gene TRBV6-5, with D unresolved. Looked up from germline, CDR1 is MNHEY and CDR2 is SVGAGI. There are 11 residues in the CDR3. Trimming stripped 7 bases from V and 7 bases from J, with 8 bases between.